This T cell receptor (beta chain) was observed in a study of blood T cell repertoires in COVID-19. Across the whole study: Whether acute or convalescent, the COVID-19 samples came from the United States, Italy and Spain. Sample material is recorded as cDNA or gDNA derived from T cells, B-cell-depleted T cells, or PBMCs.

Under the authors' procedure: Reference gene primer amplification in the assay estimated nucleated cell counts. Data came from immunoSEQ multiplex PCR; TCRdb stores just in-frame clones and leaves some out. V, J and clone size reflect that table, while D and trimming were determined from the DNA. This sample has around 220,000 clones, with approximately 86% found just once. The length of the CDR3 is 15 residues. CDR1 SNHLY and CDR2 FYNNEI come from the germline V gene. With 3 bases clipped from V and 4 bases from J, the junction kept 6 bases outside the gene matches. The J gene is TRBJ2-1, the V gene TRBV2; TRBD1 matches at 7 bases. This TCR derives from a man between 18 and 35 years old with active or convalescent COVID-19. What was sequenced was peripheral blood. CDR3 nucleotides: TGTGCCAGCAGTGAGCGACAGGGACAATACAATGAGCAGTTCTTC. This sequence encodes CASSERQGQYNEQFF.